This T cell receptor (beta chain) was sequenced for a study of T cells after yellow fever vaccination. As for the study in general: In the case of low-cell-number fractions, SMART-Seq v4 Ultra Low Input was used for preparation. Study-wide points: Just a small share of clonotypes turned up in the CD4 compartment as well as the CD8 compartment. After the booster, approximately 96% of CD4 and roughly nine tenths of CD8 primary-response clones were re-detected.

Template-switching 5'RACE yielded the TCR cDNA; a universal primer site and UMIs were added in the process. TCRdb recomputed calls from the 5' RACE reads with MiXCR, one row per CDR3 protein. The table has some 560,000 distinct CDR3 sequences, around 21% seen once. In its sample, this clonotype was seen a few times. The antigen is unknown. The clonotype comes from a man aged 30-40 years who received the YFV17D yellow fever vaccine. The input for sequencing was PBMCs, taken 15 days after the yellow fever booster vaccination.

The DNA of the CDR3 is TGTGCCACCAGTGACCCGACAGCGATCCGGGAGACCCAGTACTTC. Amino acids: CATSDPTAIRETQYF. The V gene is TRBV24-1, the J gene TRBJ2-5, with TRBD1 as a possible D gene (5 bases). Germline-derived CDR1 and CDR2 are KGHDR and SFDVKD. CDR3 length: 15 amino acids. V gave up 4 bases and J gave up 5 bases, with 16 bases separating them.